The 21 T cell receptor beta chains reported below all come from one sample, sequenced in a study of human T cells and chemical hapten exposure. The sample's time point: patch test 1, 2 weeks after DPC sensitization. Treatment reported: therapeutic diphenylcyclopropenone sensitization with weekly scalp DPC. In TCRdb, the RACE reads were re-called with MiXCR into one record per CDR3 protein. Among around 120,000 distinct CDR3 sequences listed, about 13% were seen once. The input for sequencing was whole blood, taken in connection with sensitization to the hapten diphenylcyclopropenone (DPC). Every receptor here comes from a man aged 18 to 29 with alopecia areata. Some clones in this sample may be carry-over from other donors' samples.

This clonotype was detected a few times. The chain combines TRBV2 with TRBJ2-1; D uncertain. With 0 bases removed from V and 6 bases from J, the gap between germline ends came to 9 bases. CDR1 and CDR2 from the germline V gene are SNHLY and FYNNEI. The CDR3 totals 14 residues. The CDR3 DNA reads TGTGCCAGCAGTGAAGCAGCCTTGGGCAATGAGCAGTTCTTC. Its protein is CASSEAALGNEQFF.

This clonotype has just a few counts. The rearrangement uses TRBV29-1 and TRBJ2-2, with 7 nucleotides matching TRBD1. Germline CDR1 reads SQVTM; CDR2 reads ANQGSEA. The CDR3 consists of 11 residues. After removal of 7 bases from V and 7 bases from J, the junction contained 3 bases not matched to a gene. CDR3 sequence reads: CSGDRDGELFF. CDR3 coding DNA: TGCAGCGGAGACAGGGACGGGGAGCTGTTTTTT.

This clonotype was seen a few times. This chain joins TRBV20-1 and TRBJ1-5; D ambiguous. Trimming took 6 bases from V and 6 from J, leaving 24 bases between them. CDR3 size: 16 residues. Germline V gene lookup returns CDR1 DFQATT and CDR2 SNEGSKA (reference sequence). The CDR3 DNA reads as TGCAGTGCAATTAATCCCGGACCCGGGAGGGCTCAGCCCCAGCATTTT. This sequence encodes CSAINPGPGRAQPQHF.

This clonotype was seen a few times. The chain couples TRBV7-9 to TRBJ2-7, with D tentatively TRBD2 (7 bases). V was cut by 4 bases and J by 2 bases, with 18 bases left in between. Germline assignment: CDR1 SEHNR and CDR2 FQNEAQ (reference sequence). This CDR3 is built from 16 residues. CDR3 nucleotides: TGTGCCAGCAGCTCGGGGGGCCGATCTATTACCTACGAGCAGTACTTC. Protein: CASSSGGRSITYEQYF.

This clonotype was seen many times. The chain joins TRBV5-1 to TRBJ1-5; TRBD1 might be the D (5 bases). Trimming left V 0 bases short and J 3 bases short, with 10 bases between. CDR3 length: 15 residues. Germline loops: CDR1 SGHRS, CDR2 YFSETQ. The CDR3 spells CASSLDQGSNQPQHF. In DNA form, the CDR3 reads TGCGCCAGCAGCTTGGACCAGGGCTCCAATCAGCCCCAGCATTTT.

This clonotype was counted a few times. This chain joins TRBV6-2 or TRBV6-3 and TRBJ2-7; D unclear. This CDR3 has 13 residues. CDR1 and CDR2 (germline): MNHEY, SVGEGT. V was clipped by 9 bases and J by 1 base, with 13 bases between them. As DNA, the CDR3 is TGTGCCAGTAAACCGGACGGTTCCTACGAGCAGTACTTC. It translates to CASKPDGSYEQYF.

V and J are TRBV7-7 and TRBJ2-7; a weak D match, TRBD2 (5 bases). V was clipped by 5 bases and J by 5 bases, with 19 bases between them. CDR1 is SSHAT, CDR2 FNYEAQ, per germline (reference sequence). The CDR3 totals 15 residues. The CDR3 spells CASSPGVAPGDEQYF. The CDR3 region has the DNA TGTGCCAGCAGCCCCGGGGTGGCTCCTGGGGACGAGCAGTACTTC.

The sample holds a few counts of this clonotype. The rearrangement links TRBV4-3 to TRBJ2-2; D may be TRBD2 (5 bases). Per the germline V gene, CDR1 is LGHNA and CDR2 is YSLEER. The V end lost 3 bases, the J end lost 6 bases, and 14 bases lay between the germline ends. The CDR3 totals 15 residues. The CDR3 here is CASSQTPAGAGELFF. The CDR3 DNA follows: TGCGCCAGCAGCCAGACTCCGGCGGGTGCCGGGGAGCTGTTTTTT.

The chain joins TRBV6-2 or TRBV6-3 to TRBJ1-2; no reliable D call. Germline-derived CDR1 and CDR2 are MNHEY and SVGEGT. Trimming cost V 9 bases and J 2 bases, with 7 bases left between them. The CDR3 has 11 residues. CDR3: CARTGNYGYTF. DNA of the CDR3: TGTGCCAGGACCGGGAACTATGGCTACACCTTC.

This clonotype was recorded a few times. V usage is TRBV7-2 and J usage is TRBJ1-6; D is uncertain. Trimming took 0 bases from V and 14 from J, leaving 8 bases between them. The CDR3 length is 12 residues. Germline V gives CDR1 SGHTA, CDR2 FQGNSA. The CDR3 coding sequence is TGTGCCAGCAGCTTAGCTTGGGCGTCCCTCCACTTT. Translation gives CASSLAWASLHF.

This clonotype occurred a few times. This chain connects TRBV6-2 or TRBV6-3 to TRBJ1-5, with no clear D. The V end lost 2 bases, the J end lost 2 bases, and 13 bases lay between the germline ends. The CDR3 sequence is 16 residues long. Germline V gives CDR1 MNHEY, CDR2 SVGEGT. CDR3 region: CASSYRRERGNQPQHF. The CDR3 nucleotides read TGTGCCAGCAGTTACCGGAGGGAAAGAGGCAATCAGCCCCAGCATTTT.

This sequence joins TRBV29-1 and TRBJ2-3; perhaps D is TRBD1 or TRBD2 (6 bases each). The CDR3 totals 14 residues. Trimming left V 2 bases short and J 6 bases short, with 15 bases between. Germline values: CDR1 SQVTM, CDR2 ANQGSEA. The CDR3 loop is CSVEPGARSDTQYF. DNA for the CDR3: TGCAGCGTTGAACCGGGGGCCCGATCTGATACGCAGTATTTT.

This chain joins TRBV7-2 and TRBJ2-3; 8 nucleotides align to TRBD2. The CDR3 sequence is 15 residues long. The V and J ends lost 5 bases and 5 bases, in that order; junction bases with no gene match: 9. Germline CDR1 SGHTA, CDR2 FQGNSA. This CDR3 reads CASSPLGGGKDTQYF. Here the CDR3 DNA reads TGTGCCAGCAGCCCTCTCGGGGGGGGCAAAGATACGCAGTATTTT.

V and J are TRBV7-3 and TRBJ1-1; possible D gene TRBD1, 5 bases. Germline V CDR1 and CDR2: SGHTA, FQGTGA. V was shortened by 2 bases and J by 4 bases, with 11 bases between the two germline ends. The CDR3 has 14 residues. The CDR3 spells CASSLSGRSTEAFF. CDR3 nucleotide sequence: TGTGCCAGCAGCTTATCGGGGCGTAGCACTGAAGCTTTCTTT.

This chain uses TRBV3-1 with TRBJ2-1; TRBD2 aligns across 13 bases. V trimming: 0 bases; J trimming: 10 bases; junction bases outside the gene matches: 9. From germline, CDR1 is LGHDT and CDR2 YNNKEL (reference sequence). CDR3 length equals 17 residues. As DNA, the CDR3 is TGTGCCAGCAGCCAAGAGCCCCCGGGACTAGCGGGGTACGAGCAGTTCTTC. The encoded protein is CASSQEPPGLAGYEQFF.

The CDR3 region is CASRPRTEYTGELFF. In DNA form, the CDR3 reads TGTGCCAGCAGGCCCCGGACAGAATACACCGGGGAGCTGTTTTTT. The rearrangement uses TRBV5-5 and TRBJ2-2, with TRBD1 as a possible D gene (6 bases). The length of the CDR3 is 15 residues. Germline V gives CDR1 SGHKS, CDR2 YYEKEE (reference sequence). V lost 5 bases and J lost 3, with 14 bases in between.

The chain links TRBV28 to TRBJ1-2, with D tentatively TRBD1 (6 bases). The CDR3 length is 15 residues. V lost 5 bases and J 4 bases, leaving 17 bases between the germline ends. Germline V gene sequence: CDR1 MDHEN, CDR2 SYDVKM. The CDR3 bases are TGTGCCAGCAGTGGCAATCTAGGGGGTGGCTATGGCTACACCTTC. This encodes CASSGNLGGGYGYTF.

This clonotype was counted only a few times. J is TRBJ2-3 and V is TRBV28; TRBD2 matches 7 bases. V dropped 5 bases and J dropped 1; count of bases not matched to a gene: 0. The CDR3 runs 13 residues. The germline V gene encodes CDR1 MDHEN and CDR2 SYDVKM. The chain's CDR3 is CASSSGGTDTQYF. The DNA for the CDR3 is TGTGCCAGCAGTAGCGGGGGCACAGATACGCAGTATTTT.

The V gene is TRBV2, the J gene TRBJ2-7, with D possibly being TRBD1 (6 bases). CDR3 size: 14 residues. Deletions cut 6 bases from V and 2 bases from J, with 14 bases between. CDR1 and CDR2 (germline): SNHLY, FYNNEI. In nucleotides, the CDR3 is TGTGCCAGCAGACGGACAGTGTCGGCCTACGAGCAGTACTTC. It yields the protein CASRRTVSAYEQYF.

This sequence joins TRBV11-2 and TRBJ1-1; 8 bases agree with TRBD1. J lost 5 bases, V lost 1 base, and 0 bases had no gene match. CDR3 length equals 13 residues. The V gene's germline CDR1 is SGHAT and CDR2 FQNNGV. In DNA, the CDR3 is TGTGCCAGCAGCTTAGGGACAGGGACTGAAGCTTTCTTT. It translates to CASSLGTGTEAFF. Looking up the rest from reference TRBV11-2 and TRBJ1-1 gives the full variable domain: EAGVAQSPRYKIIEKRQSVAFWCNPISGHATLYWYQQILGQGPKLLIQFQNNGVVDDSQLPKDRFSAERLKGVDSTLKIQPAKLEDSAVYLCASSLGTGTEAFFGQGTRLTVV.

This clonotype was observed a handful of times. This rearrangement joins TRBV7-3 to TRBJ2-3; tentative D call: TRBD2 (7 bases). Between the trimmed V and J ends, which lost 5 bases and 6 bases, there was a span of 27 bases. Germline CDR1 and CDR2: SGHTA and FQGTGA. The CDR3 totals 18 residues. CDR3 nucleotide sequence: TGTGCCAGCAGCGCCCGTCCTCTGGGCGGGGGCGTCACGGATACGCAGTATTTT. Amino acids: CASSARPLGGGVTDTQYF.